The T cell receptor (beta chain) under discussion was sequenced for a study of vaccination effects on CD4 cells after COVID-19. After expansion with viral peptide pools in the ViraFEST assay, antigen-specific CD4+ T cells were sequenced. Following a roughly 11-day culture, CD4+ T cells were purified. Prior SARS-CoV-2 infection was absent in the vaccine recipients, as shown by negative nucleocapsid antibodies. V lost 5 bases and J 2 bases, leaving 10 bases between the germline ends. The CDR3 has 13 residues. Germline V CDR1 and CDR2: MNHEY, SMNVEV (reference sequence). As for this clone: Its specificity is unknown.

Clones were sequenced by immunoSEQ multiplex PCR, and TCRdb holds only the in-frame ones, with some missing. This sample yields under 70,000 clones, of which around 75% are seen a single time; less than 4% belongs to the top ten. The genes are TRBV27 and TRBJ2-7; a possible D gene is TRBD2 (6 bases). The clonotype comes from a human donor who received a COVID-19 vaccine. The sequencing used CD4+ T cells from PBMCs cultured with HCoV-OC43 spike peptides, collected before COVID-19 vaccination. Subset given: HCoV-OC43 spike overlapping peptide pool stimulation. In DNA form, the CDR3 reads TGTGCCAGCAGTCCGCGGGGTACCTACGAGCAGTACGTC. Encoded protein: CASSPRGTYEQYV.